These 3 T cell receptor beta chains originate from one sample sequenced in a study of OX40 agonist ivuxolimab in advanced cancers. Library generation was performed with the immunoSEQ multiplex PCR assay. TCRdb re-hosts the immuneACCESS table, in-frame sequences only. Its copies lack some clones; in the studies checked, an unresolved V gene accounts for under half of them, and the cause for the rest is not known. Here the sample has over 35,000 clones; roughly 85% occur a single time. The top ten clones comprise around 16% of the sample. The sample was CD4+ or CD8+ T cells sorted from blood, taken in a trial of the OX40 agonist ivuxolimab. These receptors came from an adult with an advanced solid tumor such as melanoma, head and neck, liver or kidney cancer.

The chain uses TRBV29-1 and TRBJ2-7; the match to TRBD2 covers 8 bases. The CDR3 runs to 14 residues. Per the germline V gene, CDR1 is SQVTM and CDR2 is ANQGSEA. Trimming took 2 bases from V and 5 from J; bases not matched to a gene: 8. The CDR3 coding sequence is TGCAGCGTTGAACCCCGGGGGGGGGCCAACGAGCAGTACTTC. It encodes CSVEPRGGANEQYF.

The chain joins TRBV5-4 to TRBJ1-2; D is undetermined. The CDR3 is 14 amino acids. Deletions cut 4 bases from V and 4 bases from J, with 14 bases between. Germline CDR1 SGHNT, CDR2 YYREEE (reference sequence). DNA of the CDR3: TGTGCCAGCAGCCTGGAGCAGAGAAGCTATGGCTACACCTTC. Translated: CASSLEQRSYGYTF.

This clone has only one observation. The chain employs TRBV6-1 and TRBJ2-1; 12 bases fit TRBD2. Unmatched junction bases numbered 12, after V lost 4 bases and J lost 2 bases. The CDR3 loop spans 19 amino acids. Looked up from germline, CDR1 is MNHNS and CDR2 is SASEGT. The CDR3 region is CASSGLAGVSFSAYNEQFF. CDR3 coding DNA: TGTGCCAGCAGTGGACTAGCGGGAGTGAGCTTTTCGGCCTACAATGAGCAGTTCTTC.